The 19 T cell receptor beta chains below were found in one sample sequenced in a study of T cell repertoires in cytomegalovirus infection. TCRdb redid the calling of the reads with MiXCR, one entry per CDR3 protein. Of more than 250,000 distinct CDR3 sequences in the sample, approximately 15% were seen once. Sequenced input: PBMCs. The receptors derive from a human donor in good health (CMV status not recorded). Some clones in this sample may be carry-over from other donors' samples.

This clonotype was counted a few times. The chain links TRBV28 to TRBJ2-7, with D possibly being TRBD2 (6 bases). Trimming took 2 bases from V and 7 from J, leaving 21 bases between them. The CDR3 runs to 16 residues. Germline V gene sequence: CDR1 MDHEN, CDR2 SYDVKM. DNA for the CDR3: TGTGCCAGCAGTTTACCCTCCCCGGGGGAGATTAGGGAGCAGTACTTC. As protein: CASSLPSPGEIREQYF.

This chain connects TRBV28 to TRBJ2-3; D may correspond to TRBD1 or TRBD2 (5 bases each). The V gene lost 7 bases and the J gene lost 10 bases, with 15 bases spanning the gap. This CDR3 has 12 amino acids. CDR1 MDHEN and CDR2 SYDVKM come from the germline V gene. CDR3 DNA: TGTGCCAGCACCTCCGGGGCCATGGCGCAGTATTTT. This translates into CASTSGAMAQYF.

This clonotype was found many times. The chain combines TRBV6-1 with TRBJ2-2; D gene uncertain. This CDR3 is 13 amino acids long. V gave up 4 bases and J gave up 3 bases, with 6 bases separating them. Germline CDR1 and CDR2: MNHNS and SASEGT. CDR3 residues: CASSVADTGELFF. CDR3 bases: TGTGCCAGCAGTGTCGCGGACACCGGGGAGCTGTTTTTT.

This clonotype appeared many times. The chain couples TRBV28 to TRBJ2-6; the D gene could be TRBD1 or TRBD2 (5 bases each). Looked up from germline, CDR1 is MDHEN and CDR2 is SYDVKM. Trimming removed 6 bases at V and 2 bases at J, with 8 bases between. This CDR3 spans 14 amino acids. CDR3 protein: CASRGDPGANVLTF. CDR3 nucleotide sequence: TGTGCCAGCAGGGGGGATCCTGGGGCCAACGTCCTGACTTTC.

As concerns this clonotype: A read error may be the cause here, since a much bigger clone is one base away. The chain carries TRBV6-6 and TRBJ2-7; maybe TRBD1 (6 bases). This CDR3 region has 12 residues. From germline, CDR1 is MNHNY and CDR2 SVGAGI (reference sequence). The V end lost 6 bases, the J end lost 8 bases, and 14 bases lay between the germline ends. The CDR3 sequence: CASRDRFPKQYF. The CDR3 bases are TGTGCCAGCAGAGACAGGTTTCCCAAGCAGTACTTC.

V and J are TRBV6-5 and TRBJ1-2; 8 positions match TRBD1. The CDR3 covers 14 residues. The germline gives CDR1 MNHEY, CDR2 SVGAGI. The junction had 13 bases not matched to a gene; V was cut back by 8 bases and J by 8 bases. The CDR3 DNA reads TGTGCCAGCTCGACAGGGGAAAGCGGAGACGGCTACACCTTC. Protein sequence: CASSTGESGDGYTF.

This clonotype was detected ten times or more. The chain is built from TRBV7-2 and TRBJ1-1; the D is unclear. This CDR3 region has 13 residues. The germline V and J ends were trimmed by 2 bases and 7 bases, with 11 bases remaining between them. Per the germline V gene, CDR1 is SGHTA and CDR2 is FQGNSA. CDR3 loop: CASSLQVGDEAFF. CDR3 DNA: TGTGCCAGCAGCTTACAAGTGGGTGATGAAGCTTTCTTT.

The chain links TRBV19 to TRBJ1-1; 11 bases line up with TRBD1. Losses at the gene ends were 3 bases for V and 5 bases for J; bases not matched to a gene: 11. The CDR3 length is 17 residues. Per germline, CDR1 LNHDA and CDR2 SQIVND (reference sequence). The CDR3 bases are TGTGCCAGTAGTATCTTTTTGGAGGACAGGGGGCATACTGAAGCTTTCTTT. Translating it yields CASSIFLEDRGHTEAFF.

This clonotype was counted at least ten times. The rearrangement links TRBV19 to TRBJ1-2, with a tentative D call TRBD1 (5 bases). Trimming pared 8 bases from V and 2 bases from J, leaving 18 bases between. The CDR3 extends over 15 amino acids. The germline CDR1 and CDR2 sequences are LNHDA and SQIVND (reference sequence). The DNA of the CDR3 is TGTGCCAGTGGACCCGGGGCAGCAAAAAACTATGGCTACACCTTC. The encoded protein is CASGPGAAKNYGYTF.

The table lists this clonotype with a few counts. The J gene is TRBJ2-1, the V gene TRBV3-1, with TRBD2 identical over 10 bases. The CDR3 covers 15 residues. V was pared by 5 bases and J by 8 bases, with 9 bases of the junction left unmatched. The germline gives CDR1 LGHDT, CDR2 YNNKEL (reference sequence). CDR3 region: CASSGGLAGDDEQFF. DNA for the CDR3: TGTGCCAGCAGCGGGGGGCTAGCGGGAGATGATGAGCAGTTCTTC.

CDR3 nucleotides: TGCAGCGTCGGCCCGTCTAGCGATCTCACCGGGGAGCTGTTTTTT. Amino acids: CSVGPSSDLTGELFF. The rearrangement links TRBV29-1 to TRBJ2-2; possible D gene TRBD2, 6 bases. The germline gives CDR1 SQVTM, CDR2 ANQGSEA. The ends were cut back, 6 bases at V and 4 bases at J, with 18 bases in the middle. This CDR3 spans 15 amino acids.

This clonotype was seen at least ten times. The chain couples TRBV28 to TRBJ2-1; TRBD2 might be the D (5 bases). Trimming removed 6 bases from V and 6 bases from J, with 18 bases in between. This CDR3 is 15 amino acids long. The germline CDR1 and CDR2 sequences are MDHEN and SYDVKM. CDR3 nucleotide sequence: TGTGCCAGCAGCGCGTTGGGGAGTGCGGGCAATGAGCAGTTCTTC. Translation: CASSALGSAGNEQFF.

This chain uses TRBV5-1 with TRBJ1-1, with D hard to call. The ends were cut back, 0 bases at V and 0 bases at J, with 6 bases in the middle. From germline, CDR1 is SGHRS and CDR2 YFSETQ. This CDR3 has 14 residues. CDR3 loop: CASSLGEMNTEAFF. DNA for the CDR3: TGCGCCAGCAGCTTGGGGGAAATGAACACTGAAGCTTTCTTT.

The chain employs TRBV29-1 and TRBJ2-2, with D possibly called TRBD1 or TRBD2 (7 bases each). Germline-derived CDR1 and CDR2 are SQVTM and ANQGSEA. Trimming took off 2 bases at V and 3 bases at J, with 10 bases between the two ends. CDR3 length: 14 amino acids. CDR3: CSVEPGGDTGELFF. The CDR3 DNA follows: TGCAGCGTTGAACCAGGGGGGGACACCGGGGAGCTGTTTTTT.

A few counts support this clonotype. The chain is built from TRBV29-1 and TRBJ2-1, with D perhaps matching TRBD1 or TRBD2 (5 bases each). From germline, CDR1 is SQVTM and CDR2 ANQGSEA. V lost 7 bases to trimming and J lost 6 bases, with 7 bases between them. The CDR3 runs 10 residues. CDR3 sequence reads: CSGGGNEQFF. DNA of the CDR3: TGCAGCGGTGGGGGCAATGAGCAGTTCTTC.

This clonotype was observed many times. This chain connects TRBV7-8 to TRBJ2-5, with D perhaps TRBD2 (5 bases). V gave up 5 bases and J gave up 4 bases, with 14 bases separating them. The CDR3 is 14 amino acids. CDR1 is SGHVS, CDR2 FQNEAQ, per germline. The CDR3 nucleotides are TGTGCCAGCAGCCCCCTCGGGGTCATAGAGACCCAGTACTTC. It translates to CASSPLGVIETQYF.

The gene calls are TRBV15 and TRBJ1-1, with D unclear. The V gene's germline CDR1 is LNHNV and CDR2 YYDKDF (reference sequence). The CDR3 covers 16 residues. Trimming left V 1 base short and J 4 bases short, with 16 bases between. CDR3 DNA: TGTGCCACCAGCAGAGCGTTCGGCGTATCCGGCACTGAAGCTTTCTTT. This gives the protein CATSRAFGVSGTEAFF.

CDR3 sequence (DNA): TGTGCCAGCAGCCTTGACCAGACCGGGGAGCTGTTTTTT. Its protein is CASSLDQTGELFF. The V call is TRBV11-3, the J call TRBJ2-2; D is uncertain. The CDR3 runs 13 residues. Germline CDR1 is SGHNT and CDR2 is YENEEA. Trimming left V 5 bases short and J 5 bases short, with 9 bases between.

This clonotype was observed many times. V and J are TRBV28 and TRBJ2-5; 11 bases agree with TRBD1. Trimming took 6 bases from V and 2 from J; bases not matched to a gene: 5. This CDR3 region has 15 residues. Per germline, CDR1 MDHEN and CDR2 SYDVKM. The CDR3 DNA follows: TGTGCCAGCAGCTGGGGACAGGGGGTACAAGAGACCCAGTACTTC. Protein product: CASSWGQGVQETQYF.